Below, 25 T cell receptor beta chains from the same sample are listed, as sequenced in a study of cytomegalovirus exposure and HLA in healthy donors. It was with 60 Vbeta and 13 Jbeta primers that the PCR ran. TCRdb's table, derived via immunoSEQ multiplex PCR, lists solely in-frame clones and lacks some. In the table there are roughly 150,000 clones, roughly 70% of which are singletons. The source material was PBMCs. The origin of the receptors is a human donor in good health.

This clone was counted once. The chain has TRBV28 and TRBJ1-1; 10 bases match TRBD1. The length of the CDR3 is 17 residues. The trim removed 4 bases at V and 5 bases at J, leaving 13 bases unmatched. Germline lookup yields CDR1 MDHEN and CDR2 SYDVKM. The CDR3 coding sequence is TGTGCCAGCAGTTCTGACAGGGGGCGTAGAGGGAAAACTGAAGCTTTCTTT. It is translated as CASSSDRGRRGKTEAFF.

This sequence joins TRBV5-4 and TRBJ2-1; TRBD2 aligns across 15 bases. The CDR3 is 17 residues long. Germline V gene lookup returns CDR1 SGHNT and CDR2 YYREEE (reference sequence). Trimming took 4 bases from V and 6 from J; bases not matched to a gene: 8. This chain's CDR3 is CASSPGLAGGPGNEQFF. The CDR3 DNA follows: TGTGCCAGCAGCCCTGGACTAGCGGGAGGGCCTGGCAATGAGCAGTTCTTC.

V usage is TRBV27 and J usage is TRBJ2-5; TRBD1 matches 10 bases. Germline-derived CDR1 and CDR2 are MNHEY and SMNVEV (reference sequence). The CDR3 is made up of 14 amino acids. The junction had 3 bases not matched to a gene; V was cut back by 4 bases and J by 4 bases. The CDR3 coding sequence is TGTGCCAGCAGTTCGGGACAGGGGAGAGAGACCCAGTACTTC. Translation gives CASSSGQGRETQYF.

This rearrangement joins TRBV28 to TRBJ1-5, with a tentative D call TRBD1 (6 bases). V was shortened by 2 bases and J by 3 bases, with 8 bases between the two germline ends. Germline-derived CDR1 and CDR2 are MDHEN and SYDVKM. There are 14 residues in the CDR3. The CDR3 is CASSLAGVNQPQHF. CDR3 DNA sequence: TGTGCCAGCAGTTTAGCAGGGGTCAATCAGCCCCAGCATTTT.

In DNA, the CDR3 is TGTGCCAGCAGCTTAATAGTCCCATCTGATACGCAGTATTTT. Protein sequence: CASSLIVPSDTQYF. This chain joins TRBV11-2 and TRBJ2-3; D call uncertain. This CDR3 contains 14 residues. Germline CDR1 reads SGHAT; CDR2 reads FQNNGV. V was pared by 2 bases and J by 6 bases, with 12 bases between.

This chain joins TRBV13 and TRBJ1-1, with D possibly being TRBD1 (6 bases). The V gene lost 4 bases and the J gene lost 0 bases, with 12 bases spanning the gap. The germline V gene encodes CDR1 PRHDT and CDR2 FYEKMQ (reference sequence). The CDR3 totals 15 residues. The chain's CDR3 is CASSSRTAMNTEAFF. In nucleotides, the CDR3 is TGTGCCAGCAGCTCTAGGACAGCCATGAACACTGAAGCTTTCTTT.

The chain is built from TRBV29-1 and TRBJ2-1, with D possibly being TRBD2 (7 bases). V was trimmed by 7 bases and J by 0 bases, leaving 13 bases between them. The CDR3 runs to 14 residues. Germline-derived CDR1 and CDR2 are SQVTM and ANQGSEA. CDR3 in amino acids: CSAHRDYSYNEQFF. The CDR3 DNA reads as TGCAGCGCCCACAGGGACTACTCCTACAATGAGCAGTTCTTC.

This clone was picked up a small number of times. The chain employs TRBV6-1 and TRBJ2-3, with D uncertain. The ends were cut back, 6 bases at V and 6 bases at J, with 7 bases in the middle. The V gene's germline CDR1 is MNHNS and CDR2 SASEGT. This CDR3 spans 11 amino acids. This CDR3 reads CASSASDTQYF. DNA of the CDR3: TGTGCCAGCAGCGCGAGTGATACGCAGTATTTT.

The rearrangement links TRBV5-4 to TRBJ2-5; 14 bases are a match to TRBD2. This CDR3 comprises 16 residues. The V gene end was trimmed by 4 bases and the J gene end by 0 bases; junction bases not matched to a gene: 2. The germline CDR1 and CDR2 sequences are SGHNT and YYREEE (reference sequence). The CDR3 loop is CASSGGLAGDQETQYF. The CDR3 DNA follows: TGTGCCAGCAGCGGGGGACTAGCGGGAGACCAAGAGACCCAGTACTTC.

The chain links TRBV19 to TRBJ1-6; D unclear. The CDR3 is made up of 13 amino acids. Trimming cost V 3 bases and J 5 bases, with 5 bases left between them. CDR1 and CDR2 (germline): LNHDA, SQIVND (reference sequence). The CDR3 is CASSMANNSPLHF. As DNA, the CDR3 is TGTGCCAGTAGTATGGCCAATAATTCACCCCTCCACTTT.

The chain carries TRBV5-1 and TRBJ2-7; tentatively, D is TRBD2 (7 bases). Looked up from germline, CDR1 is SGHRS and CDR2 is YFSETQ. V lost 5 bases and J 6 bases, leaving 21 bases between the germline ends. This CDR3 region has 15 residues. The CDR3 DNA reads TGCGCCAGCAGTGGGAACGCGGGGGCGCCGGGCGAGCAGTACTTC. It is translated as CASSGNAGAPGEQYF. Complete variable domain (other parts from reference TRBV5-1 and TRBJ2-7): KAGVTQTPRYLIKTRGQQVTLSCSPISGHRSVSWYQQTPGQGLQFLFEYFSETQRNKGNFPGRFSGRQFSNSRSEMNVSTLELGDSALYLCASSGNAGAPGEQYFGPGTRLTVT.

This clone has only one observation. The chain carries TRBV2 and TRBJ1-3, with 8 positions matching TRBD1. CDR1 is SNHLY and CDR2 is FYNNEI in the germline V gene. The V and J ends lost 6 bases and 0 bases, in that order; junction bases with no gene match: 4. The CDR3 covers 15 residues. The CDR3 protein is CASRKDRASGNTIYF. DNA for the CDR3: TGTGCCAGCAGGAAGGACAGGGCCTCTGGAAACACCATATATTTT.

The J gene is TRBJ2-3, the V gene TRBV4-1, with D tentatively TRBD2 (5 bases). This CDR3 is built from 15 residues. Germline loops: CDR1 MGHRA, CDR2 YSYEKL. V was cut by 0 bases and J by 2 bases, with 9 bases left in between. The chain's CDR3 is CASSQEDGITDTQYF. The CDR3 region has the DNA TGCGCCAGCAGCCAAGAAGACGGGATCACAGATACGCAGTATTTT.

The CDR3 loop reads CASSFLTAAYEQYF. The CDR3 nucleotides read TGTGCCAGCAGCTTTCTGACAGCAGCCTACGAGCAGTACTTC. The V gene is TRBV5-6, the J gene TRBJ2-7; tentatively, D is TRBD1 (5 bases). Germline V lookup: CDR1 SGHDT, CDR2 YYEEEE. The V end lost 2 bases, the J end lost 2 bases, and 11 bases lay between the germline ends. This CDR3 contains 14 residues.

This rearrangement joins TRBV6-1 to TRBJ2-7; 8 nucleotides agree with TRBD1. The CDR3 runs to 16 residues. CDR1 and CDR2 from the germline V gene are MNHNS and SASEGT. V gave up 4 bases and J gave up 2 bases; unmatched junction bases: 10. The CDR3 nucleotides read TGTGCCAGCAGTGGACCCGGACAGGGCAGGACCTACGAGCAGTACTTC. It is translated as CASSGPGQGRTYEQYF.

This clone was seen a handful of times. V and J are TRBV2 and TRBJ1-4; 9 bases agree with TRBD1. The CDR3 is 16 residues long. Trimming took 5 bases from V and 7 from J; bases not matched to a gene: 11. In germline, CDR1 is SNHLY, CDR2 FYNNEI. The CDR3 reads CASSIYLQGASEKLFF. As DNA, the CDR3 is TGTGCCAGCAGTATATACCTACAGGGGGCATCTGAAAAACTGTTTTTT.

The chain couples TRBV5-1 to TRBJ1-1, with a weak D call TRBD1 (5 bases). CDR1 SGHRS and CDR2 YFSETQ come from the germline V gene. The CDR3 contains 15 residues. V lost 1 base and J lost 4, with 14 bases in between. The CDR3 nucleotides are TGCGCCAGCAGCTTGAGGTACCCAAGGGGCACTGAAGCTTTCTTT. Translating it yields CASSLRYPRGTEAFF.

V usage is TRBV28 and J usage is TRBJ1-4; the match to TRBD1 covers 7 bases. CDR1 and CDR2 from the germline V gene are MDHEN and SYDVKM. J was trimmed by 7 bases and V by 7 bases; bases with no gene match: 9. The CDR3 runs to 14 residues. The CDR3 is CASTRRGGGEKLFF. The CDR3 nucleotides are TGTGCCAGCACCCGACGAGGGGGCGGTGAAAAACTGTTTTTT. The entire variable domain, with the rest obtained from reference TRBV28 and TRBJ1-4, is as follows: DVKVTQSSRYLVKRTGEKVFLECVQDMDHENMFWYRQDPGLGLRLIYFSYDVKMKEKGDIPEGYSVSREKKERFSLILESASTNQTSMYLCASTRRGGGEKLFFGSGTQLSVL.

Worth noting for this clone: The same CDR3 is also encoded by other DNA sequences in this sample. The chain combines TRBV6-5 with TRBJ2-7; the match to TRBD1 covers 10 bases. Germline V gives CDR1 MNHEY, CDR2 SVGAGI. The CDR3 is made up of 14 amino acids. Trimming at V came to 5 bases and at J to 1 base, leaving 2 bases not matched to a gene. The CDR3 DNA reads as TGTGCCAGCAGTCGACAGGGGGCGTCCTACGAGCAGTACTTC. Its translation: CASSRQGASYEQYF.

This clone was found a few times. The chain links TRBV4-1 to TRBJ2-1; 7 nucleotides match TRBD2. V gave up 1 base and J gave up 7 bases; unmatched junction bases: 10. Germline CDR1 and CDR2: MGHRA and YSYEKL. The CDR3 consists of 16 residues. The CDR3 region is CASSQVEAGLENEQFF. CDR3 nucleotides: TGCGCCAGCAGCCAAGTCGAAGCGGGATTGGAGAATGAGCAGTTCTTC.

This clone was counted a single time. Here the CDR3 DNA reads TGTGCCAGCTCACCTGACTTGGGAGAGACCCAGTACTTC. This translates into CASSPDLGETQYF. V and J are TRBV18 and TRBJ2-5; D call uncertain. The germline V and J ends were trimmed by 3 bases and 4 bases, with 9 bases remaining between them. This CDR3 comprises 13 residues. Per germline, CDR1 KGHSH and CDR2 LQKENI.

The genes are TRBV7-3 and TRBJ2-5; TRBD2 matches 11 bases. Germline trimming cut 5 bases from V and 4 bases from J; bases unmatched to any gene: 3. CDR1 is SGHTA, CDR2 FQGTGA, per germline. CDR3 length equals 14 residues. The CDR3 DNA reads TGTGCCAGCAGCAATAGCGGGAGGGGAGAGACCCAGTACTTC. It is translated as CASSNSGRGETQYF.

This chain uses TRBV27 with TRBJ2-6; 7 positions agree with TRBD1. The CDR3 extends over 15 amino acids. Germline lookup yields CDR1 MNHEY and CDR2 SMNVEV (reference sequence). V trimming: 8 bases; J trimming: 4 bases; junction bases outside the gene matches: 8. The CDR3 region is CASQRQGPGANVLTF. As DNA, the CDR3 is TGTGCCAGCCAGAGACAGGGTCCAGGGGCCAACGTCCTGACTTTC.

This clone was detected only once. This chain links TRBV11-2 with TRBJ2-7; maybe TRBD1 (6 bases). The CDR3 sequence is 13 residues long. V dropped 8 bases and J dropped 0 bases, with 11 bases sitting between them. Germline V gives CDR1 SGHAT, CDR2 FQNNGV. CDR3 DNA: TGTGCCAGCGCTACGGACAGCTCCTACGAGCAGTACTTC. Its protein is CASATDSSYEQYF.

This clone is medium-sized (0.01 to 0.1%) within its sample. The rearrangement joins TRBV18 to TRBJ2-2; D perhaps matches TRBD1 (5 bases). CDR3 size: 16 residues. V was pared by 3 bases and J by 2 bases, with 13 bases between. The germline V gene encodes CDR1 KGHSH and CDR2 LQKENI. DNA for the CDR3: TGTGCCAGCTCACCTCTGACAGAGAGAAACACCGGGGAGCTGTTTTTT. Translation: CASSPLTERNTGELFF. The full variable domain, in which reference TRBV18 and TRBJ2-2 provide the parts outside the CDR3, is NAGVMQNPRHLVRRRGQEARLRCSPMKGHSHVYWYRQLPEEGLKFMVYLQKENIIDESGMPKERFSAEFPKEGPSILRIQQVVRGDSAAYFCASSPLTERNTGELFFGEGSRLTVL.